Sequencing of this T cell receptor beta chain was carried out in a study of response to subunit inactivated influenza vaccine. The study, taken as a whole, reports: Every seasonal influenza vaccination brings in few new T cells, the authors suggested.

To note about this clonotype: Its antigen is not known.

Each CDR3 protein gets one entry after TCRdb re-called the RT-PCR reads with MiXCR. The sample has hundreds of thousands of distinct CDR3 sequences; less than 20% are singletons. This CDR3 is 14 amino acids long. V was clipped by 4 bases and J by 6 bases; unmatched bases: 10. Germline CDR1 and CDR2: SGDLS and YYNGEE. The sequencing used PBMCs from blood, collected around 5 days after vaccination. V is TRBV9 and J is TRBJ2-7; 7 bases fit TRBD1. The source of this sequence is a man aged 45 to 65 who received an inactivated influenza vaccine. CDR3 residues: CASSQTRTGAEQYF. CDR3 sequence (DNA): TGTGCCAGCAGCCAGACCCGCACAGGGGCCGAGCAGTACTTC.